These 24 T cell receptor beta chains originate from one sample sequenced in a study of CD8+ T cells in alopecia areata. RNA was isolated and reverse transcribed to cDNA, the sequencing template. Profiled with immunoSEQ multiplex PCR; TCRdb holds only in-frame clones, not every one. The record shows roughly 2,000 clones for this sample, with no singletons present. Sequenced material: lesional skin. These receptors originate from a C3H/HeJ mouse with alopecia areata. This strain has MHC haplotype H2-k.

This clone was found many times. The genes are named according to mouse. The read halts 4 residues ahead of the CDR3 end, with the missing end drawn from the germline J gene. V and J are TRBV29 and TRBJ2-1; 7 bases are a match to TRBD1. CDR1 and CDR2 from the germline V gene are MSHET and SYDVDS. Germline trimming cut 3 bases from V and 4 bases from J; bases unmatched to any gene: 3. The CDR3 is 14 amino acids. The CDR3: CASSLTGRYAEQFF. The sequenced part of the CDR3 DNA is TGTGCTAGCAGTTTGACAGGGAGGTATGCT.

By proportion, this clone is medium-sized. The genes are named according to mouse. The CDR3 is cut off 4 residues early in the read; its end comes from the germline J gene. The chain combines TRBV3 with TRBJ2-5; TRBD1 is a possible D gene (5 bases). CDR1 is SNHLY, CDR2 FYNGKV, per germline (reference sequence). The CDR3 runs 12 residues. The CDR3 is CASSFDRDTQYF. The DNA read from the CDR3 is TGTGCCAGCAGCTTTGACAGAGAC.

In this sample, this clone turned up many times. Here the gene names and germline are mouse. The read ends 4 residues early relative to the CDR3; the germline J gene fills the gap. This chain connects TRBV26 to TRBJ2-2, with 9 bases fitting TRBD2. V trimming: 6 bases; J trimming: 4 bases; junction bases outside the gene matches: 3. There are 14 residues in the CDR3. Germline CDR1 and CDR2: KGHPV and FQNQEV (reference sequence). CDR3 loop: CASRWGGPTGQLYF. The CDR3 bases that were read are TGTGCCAGCAGGTGGGGGGGCCCCACCGGG. Full variable domain (missing parts from reference TRBV26 and TRBJ2-2): NSKVIQTPRYLVKGQGQKAKMRCIPEKGHPVVFWYQQNKNNEFKFLINFQNQEVLQQIDMTEKRFSAECPSNSPCSLEIQSSEAGDSALYLCASRWGGPTGQLYFGEGSKLTVL.

This clone came up many times. The gene names given are mouse names. The observed sequence ends 4 residues before the CDR3 terminus, with the missing tail filled in from the germline J gene. The chain couples TRBV29 to TRBJ2-1; D is unclear. Germline V gene sequence: CDR1 MSHET, CDR2 SYDVDS. V lost 9 bases to trimming and J lost 1 base, with 4 bases between them. This CDR3 is 11 amino acids long. CDR3 DNA, as far as it was read: TGTGCTAGTCAGAACTATGCT. The encoded protein is CASQNYA. The whole CDR3 reads CASQNYAEQFF.

There are a few counts of this clone. The translated DNA and TCRdb's protein are not identical at residue 11; the protein here was translated from the DNA. All gene names here are mouse names. CDR3 amino acids: CASSIQGDNSPLYF. Incomplete CDR3 DNA: TGTGCCAGCAGTATACAGGGGGATAATTCGCCC. This chain joins TRBV13-3 and TRBJ1-6; 8 bases align to TRBD1. The read ends 3 residues before the CDR3 terminus; that terminus is restored from the germline J gene. TRBJ1-6 is known as an ORF, though its function is uncertain. The V and J ends lost 4 bases and 5 bases, in that order; junction bases with no gene match: 2. CDR3 length equals 14 residues. Germline V lookup: CDR1 NNHDY, CDR2 SYVADS.

Ten or more counts support this clone. Gene names and germline match the mouse. The CDR3 is cut off 4 residues early in the read; its end comes from the germline J gene. The rearrangement links TRBV14 to TRBJ2-7, with 12 bases matching TRBD2. The CDR3 length is 14 residues. Per germline, CDR1 SGHDT and CDR2 FRDEAV. Partial CDR3 DNA: TGTGCCAGCAGTCACCGGGACTGGGGGGAT. Translated: CASSHRDWGD. The whole CDR3 region reads CASSHRDWGDEQYF.

There are many counts of this clone. Mouse names are used for the genes. The read terminates 4 residues ahead of where the CDR3 ends, so the germline J gene completes it. The rearrangement links TRBV1 to TRBJ2-7, with TRBD2 matching over 10 bases. CDR3 length: 15 amino acids. From germline, CDR1 is NSQYPW and CDR2 LRSPGD (reference sequence). CDR3 DNA (partial): TGCACCTGCAGTGCAGACTGGGGGGGCTTCAAT. Protein: CTCSADWGGFN. The complete CDR3 sequence is CTCSADWGGFNEQYF.

At least ten counts were recorded for this clone. Mouse names are used for the genes. The read ends 4 residues before the CDR3 terminus; that terminus is restored from the germline J gene. The V gene is TRBV13-2, the J gene TRBJ2-7; 7 bases fit TRBD2. The V and J ends lost 1 base and 2 bases, in that order; junction bases with no gene match: 3. CDR1 is NNHNN, CDR2 SYGAGS, per germline (reference sequence). The CDR3 loop spans 14 amino acids. The CDR3 DNA, read in part, is TGTGCCAGCGGTGATTTCTGGGGGACCTAT. As protein: CASGDFWGTY. The whole CDR3 sequence is CASGDFWGTYEQYF.

This clone was recorded a few times. Mouse gene names apply. The read gets to within 4 residues of the CDR3 end, and the germline J gene fills in the rest. This chain uses TRBV5 with TRBJ2-5; 7 bases are shared with TRBD2. This CDR3 region has 15 residues. V was clipped by 0 bases and J by 3 bases; unmatched bases: 3. CDR1 LGHNA and CDR2 YNLKQL come from the germline V gene (reference sequence). The part of the CDR3 DNA that was read is TGTGCCAGCAGCCAAGATCTCTGGGGGCAAGAC. This translates into CASSQDLWGQD. The CDR3 as a whole reads CASSQDLWGQDTQYF.

As concerns this clone: Germline and genes: mouse. The observed sequence ends 4 residues before the CDR3 terminus, with the missing tail filled in from the germline J gene. The genes are TRBV13-2 and TRBJ2-5; 7 nucleotides align to TRBD1. This CDR3 contains 14 residues. V dropped 2 bases and J dropped 3; count of bases not matched to a gene: 3. The germline V gene encodes CDR1 NNHNN and CDR2 SYGAGS (reference sequence). CDR3 loop: CASGEGTEQDTQYF. Incomplete CDR3 DNA: TGTGCCAGCGGTGAGGGGACAGAGCAAGAC.

This clone was observed a handful of times. Gene names refer to mouse genes. The read finishes 4 residues shy of the CDR3 end, and the germline J gene is used to complete it. The chain employs TRBV4 and TRBJ2-5; 8 bases agree with TRBD2. This CDR3 spans 16 amino acids. Looked up from germline, CDR1 is LGHDT and CDR2 is YNNKQL (reference sequence). The CDR3 loop reads CASSYPLRLGKDTQYF. The sequenced CDR3 bases are TGTGCCAGCAGCTACCCCCTGCGACTGGGGAAAGAC.

This clone was seen ten or more times. The listed genes are named as in mouse. The CDR3 loop reads CASSDDLGGAQNTLYF. The DNA read from the CDR3 is TGTGCCAGCAGTGATGACCTGGGGGGGGCTCAAAAC. The chain employs TRBV13-3 and TRBJ2-4; 9 bases are a match to TRBD2. The read comes to an end 4 residues before the CDR3 does, leaving the germline J gene to fill in the end. CDR3 length: 16 amino acids. V shed 0 bases, J shed 2 bases, and the junction held 4 bases outside the gene matches. Germline-derived CDR1 and CDR2 are NNHDY and SYVADS.

This clone was picked up many times. Mouse germline and gene names are used. The read is 4 residues too short to cover the CDR3 end, so that end is filled in from the germline J gene. This chain links TRBV19 with TRBJ1-2; 9 nucleotides match TRBD1. V trimming: 3 bases; J trimming: 4 bases; junction bases outside the gene matches: 4. CDR1 and CDR2 (germline): FNHDT, SITEND (reference sequence). The CDR3 covers 14 residues. CDR3 residues: CASSNRGRVSDYTF. CDR3 DNA (partial): TGTGCCAGCAGTAACAGGGGGCGGGTCTCC.

This clone was seen repeatedly, ten times or more. These gene names are mouse names. The read is 4 residues too short to cover the CDR3 end, so that end is filled in from the germline J gene. The chain joins TRBV5 to TRBJ2-1; 11 bases line up with TRBD1. The CDR3 loop spans 16 amino acids. The germline V gene has CDR1 LGHNA and CDR2 YNLKQL (reference sequence). The CDR3: CASSQEGDRGRAEQFF. The CDR3 bases that were read are TGTGCCAGCAGCCAAGAGGGGGACAGGGGGAGAGCT.

This clone was picked up many times. Gene names denote mouse genes. The observed sequence ends 4 residues before the CDR3 terminus, with the missing tail filled in from the germline J gene. The rearrangement links TRBV12-2 to TRBJ2-7; 8 nucleotides match TRBD2. This CDR3 contains 13 residues. Germline V gene data show CDR1 as SGHLS and CDR2 as HYDKME. Trimming removed 2 bases from V and 2 bases from J; junction bases left unmatched: 1. Here the CDR3 reads CASSPGLAYEQYF. Incomplete CDR3 DNA: TGTGCCAGCTCTCCGGGACTGGCCTAT.

This clone was counted many times. An end of the junction differs from the germline gene, which may be a read error. The germline and genes are mouse ones. The read finishes 4 residues shy of the CDR3 end, and the germline J gene is used to complete it. The chain has TRBV17 and TRBJ2-5; 8 nucleotides agree with TRBD1. Germline-derived CDR1 and CDR2 are MNHDT and YYDKIL. CDR3 size: 14 residues. The CDR3 bases that were read are TGTGCCAGCAGTCCTACAGGGGGCCAAGAC. Protein product: CASSPTGGQD. The CDR3 in its entirety is CASSPTGGQDTQYF.

Many counts were recorded for this clone. Germline and genes here are mouse. The read is 4 residues too short to cover the CDR3 end, so that end is filled in from the germline J gene. This chain joins TRBV19 and TRBJ2-7; 7 bases match TRBD2. The CDR3 sequence is 13 residues long. In germline, CDR1 is FNHDT, CDR2 SITEND (reference sequence). The CDR3 bases that were read are TGTGCCAGCAGTTTCCTGGGGGAGTAT. Its translation is CASSFLGEY. The CDR3 as a whole reads CASSFLGEYEQYF.

This clone occurred many times. The germline and genes are mouse ones. The CDR3 end lies 4 residues beyond the end of the read and is filled in from the germline J gene. The chain couples TRBV5 to TRBJ2-2; 8 bases agree with TRBD2. Germline V gives CDR1 LGHNA, CDR2 YNLKQL (reference sequence). The V segment lost 0 bases and the J segment 0 bases; nucleotides outside the gene matches: 0. The CDR3 spans 16 residues. This CDR3 reads CASSQDWGANTGQLYF. The covered CDR3 bases are TGTGCCAGCAGCCAAGACTGGGGGGCAAACACCGGG.

This clone is categorized as medium-sized. Mouse germline and gene names are used. The read ends 4 residues early relative to the CDR3; the germline J gene fills the gap. Different DNA sequences within this sample yield the same CDR3. This rearrangement joins TRBV13-2 to TRBJ1-4; D perhaps matches TRBD1 (6 bases). V lost 2 bases to trimming and J lost 0 bases, with 11 bases between them. Germline-derived CDR1 and CDR2 are NNHNN and SYGAGS (reference sequence). The CDR3 is 16 amino acids. CDR3 DNA, as far as it was read: TGTGCCAGCGGTGAGCCGGACAGAATTTCCAACGAA. It is translated as CASGEPDRISNE. The full CDR3 sequence reads CASGEPDRISNERLFF.

This clone was found many times. Gene labels here are mouse ones. The CDR3 end is not reached by the read, which stops 4 residues before it; the germline J gene fills it in. The chain couples TRBV5 to TRBJ2-1, with 12 bases identical to TRBD2. The length of the CDR3 is 15 residues. From germline, CDR1 is LGHNA and CDR2 YNLKQL (reference sequence). The J segment lost 6 bases and the V segment lost 4 bases, leaving 4 bases of the junction unmatched. The part of the CDR3 DNA that was read is TGTGCCAGCAGCCCGAGGGACTGGGGGGTTGCT. This gives the protein CASSPRDWGVA. The full-length CDR3 reads as CASSPRDWGVAEQFF.

On this clone itself: A far larger clone is one base from this, pointing to a likely read error. Mouse germline and gene names are used. The observed sequence ends 4 residues before the CDR3 terminus, with the missing tail filled in from the germline J gene. Other DNA variants within this sample encode the same CDR3. The chain joins TRBV13-1 to TRBJ1-4, with 8 bases identical to TRBD1. The germline gives CDR1 NSHNY, CDR2 SYGAGN. There are 14 residues in the CDR3. CDR3 DNA (partial): TGCGCCAGCAGTGACAGGGGAGGAGTCGAA. Its translation: CASSDRGGVE. The full CDR3 is CASSDRGGVERLFF.

This clone was observed many times. The gene symbols are mouse symbols. The read comes to an end 4 residues before the CDR3 does, leaving the germline J gene to fill in the end. The rearrangement links TRBV13-2 to TRBJ2-3; D unresolved. Germline V gene data show CDR1 as NNHNN and CDR2 as SYGAGS (reference sequence). The CDR3 totals 13 residues. The V and J ends lost 2 bases and 0 bases respectively, with 4 bases between them. CDR3 amino acids: CASGEQSAETLYF. CDR3 bases read: TGTGCCAGCGGTGAACAAAGTGCAGAA.

This clone has ten or more counts. Genes here carry mouse names. The CDR3 goes on 4 residues after the read ends, and that part is filled in from the germline J gene. The rearrangement links TRBV13-3 to TRBJ2-7, with 14 nucleotides matching TRBD2. In germline, CDR1 is NNHDY, CDR2 SYVADS. Trimming took 4 bases from V and 2 from J; bases not matched to a gene: 2. The CDR3 has 15 residues. CDR3 protein: CASSWDWGGTYEQYF. The part of the CDR3 DNA that was read is TGTGCCAGCAGTTGGGACTGGGGGGGCACCTAT.

This clone was observed many times. Mouse germline and gene names are used. Read data end 4 residues before the CDR3 end; the end is taken from the germline J gene. The rearrangement uses TRBV19 and TRBJ1-4; D is perhaps TRBD1 (6 bases). Germline-derived CDR1 and CDR2 are FNHDT and SITEND (reference sequence). The CDR3 totals 15 residues. The V and J ends lost 4 bases and 4 bases respectively, with 14 bases between them. The part of the CDR3 DNA that was read is TGTGCCAGCAGTCCTCCGGGACAAATCAACGAA. This gives the protein CASSPPGQINE. The full CDR3 protein reads CASSPPGQINERLFF. The whole variable domain, remainder taken from reference TRBV19 and TRBJ1-4, is GGIITQTPKFLIGQEGQKLTLKCQQNFNHDTMYWYRQDSGKGLRLIYYSITENDLQKGDLSEGYDASREKKSSFSLTVTSAQKNEMAVFLCASSPPGQINERLFFGHGTKLSVL.